The 8 T cell receptor beta chains listed next were all sequenced from one sample in a study of cytomegalovirus exposure and HLA in healthy donors. Generated by immunoSEQ multiplex PCR, the TCRdb table keeps only in-frame clones and is missing some. This sample has about 120,000 clones, with 88% found just once. The sequencing input was PBMCs. The receptor source for this set is a young man in good health and CMV-seronegative.

The chain uses TRBV9 and TRBJ1-5, with D possibly TRBD1 on 5 matching bases. CDR3 length: 14 residues. Trimming pared 2 bases from V and 5 bases from J, leaving 11 bases between. The germline CDR1 and CDR2 sequences are SGDLS and YYNGEE. This chain's CDR3 is CASSVQGGDQPQHF. The CDR3 DNA is TGTGCCAGCAGCGTGCAGGGAGGGGATCAGCCCCAGCATTTT.

V gene TRBV7-2 combines with J gene TRBJ1-2; D may be TRBD1 (5 bases). Germline V lookup: CDR1 SGHTA, CDR2 FQGNSA. The V end was cut by 4 bases, the J end by 3 bases, with 15 bases between. This CDR3 has 15 amino acids. CDR3 DNA: TGTGCCAGCAGCTCCCTCCGGCCGGGGGACTATGGCTACACCTTC. Translation: CASSSLRPGDYGYTF.

The J gene is TRBJ1-3, the V gene TRBV6-5; unclear D gene. The germline V gene has CDR1 MNHEY and CDR2 SVGAGI. Trimming shortened V by 0 bases and J by 4 bases, and 10 bases separated the two germline ends. CDR3 length: 15 amino acids. The CDR3 sequence: CASSYSRDKGNTIYF. Here the CDR3 DNA reads TGTGCCAGCAGTTACTCGCGGGATAAGGGAAACACCATATATTTT.

This chain links TRBV18 with TRBJ2-3, with 10 bases lining up with TRBD1. Germline V gene data show CDR1 as KGHSH and CDR2 as LQKENI. The CDR3 has 15 residues. V shed 3 bases and J 4 bases; nucleotides not matched to a gene: 4. This CDR3 is CASSPRDRGSDTQYF. In DNA, the CDR3 is TGTGCCAGCTCACCCCGGGACAGGGGCTCAGATACGCAGTATTTT.

V gene TRBV27 combines with J gene TRBJ1-1; the match to TRBD1 covers 7 bases. V lost 5 bases to trimming and J lost 1 base; unmatched junction nucleotides: 13. CDR1 and CDR2 from the germline V gene are MNHEY and SMNVEV (reference sequence). CDR3 length: 17 amino acids. The CDR3 region is CASSPWDSGGRNTEAFF. Here the CDR3 DNA reads TGTGCCAGCAGTCCTTGGGACAGTGGGGGAAGGAACACTGAAGCTTTCTTT.

A few counts support this clone. This sequence joins TRBV5-5 and TRBJ2-7; 10 nucleotides agree with TRBD1. In germline, CDR1 is SGHKS, CDR2 YYEKEE (reference sequence). The trim removed 4 bases at V and 3 bases at J, leaving 4 bases unmatched. This CDR3 comprises 14 residues. In DNA form, the CDR3 reads TGTGCCAGCAGCCACCGGGACAGGGGCTACGAGCAGTACTTC. Translation gives CASSHRDRGYEQYF. The complete variable domain, with remaining parts taken from reference TRBV5-5 and TRBJ2-7, reads DAGVTQSPTHLIKTRGQQVTLRCSPISGHKSVSWYQQVLGQGPQFIFQYYEKEERGRGNFPDRFSARQFPNYSSELNVNALLLGDSALYLCASSHRDRGYEQYFGPGTRLTVT.

The gene calls are TRBV7-9 and TRBJ1-4, with a possible D match to TRBD1 (5 bases). The CDR3 length is 16 residues. The V and J ends lost 4 bases and 2 bases respectively, with 14 bases between them. Germline V gene sequence: CDR1 SEHNR, CDR2 FQNEAQ (reference sequence). Here the CDR3 DNA reads TGTGCCAGCAGCTCCAGGGAAGCGGGCACTAATGAAAAACTGTTTTTT. This codes for CASSSREAGTNEKLFF.

The V gene is TRBV2, the J gene TRBJ2-7; the match to TRBD1 covers 7 bases. The CDR3 extends over 14 amino acids. Germline V gene sequence: CDR1 SNHLY, CDR2 FYNNEI. V was pared by 7 bases and J by 3 bases, with 9 bases of the junction left unmatched. CDR3 sequence: CASTKTGQVYEQYF. The CDR3 bases are TGTGCCAGCACCAAGACAGGGCAGGTCTACGAGCAGTACTTC. Based on the CDR3 plus reference TRBV2 and TRBJ2-7, the full variable domain is EPEVTQTPSHQVTQMGQEVILRCVPISNHLYFYWYRQILGQKVEFLVSFYNNEISEKSEIFDDQFSVERPDGSNFTLKIRSTKLEDSAMYFCASTKTGQVYEQYFGPGTRLTVT.